The 28 T cell receptor beta chains below were found in one sample sequenced in a study of OX40 agonist ivuxolimab in advanced cancers. TCRdb's copy holds only in-frame clones and misses some; the assay was immunoSEQ multiplex PCR. The sample includes tens of thousands of clones, approximately 92% of them seen just once. Sequenced here: CD4+ or CD8+ T cells sorted from blood, sampled in a trial of the OX40 agonist ivuxolimab. These TCRs come from an adult with an advanced solid tumor such as melanoma, head and neck, liver or kidney cancer.

J is TRBJ1-2 and V is TRBV7-2; D is ambiguous. CDR1 is SGHTA, CDR2 FQGNSA, per germline. CDR3 length: 9 amino acids. V was trimmed by 4 bases and J by 10 bases, leaving 4 bases between them. CDR3 DNA: TGTGCCAGCAGCTCAGACTACACCTTC. It specifies CASSSDYTF.

This clone was observed once. This sequence joins TRBV6-5 and TRBJ2-1; 13 nucleotides line up with TRBD2. J gave up 8 bases and V 4 bases, and 8 bases lay outside the gene matches. This CDR3 is built from 16 residues. CDR1 and CDR2 (germline): MNHEY, SVGAGI. CDR3: CASSSPGTSGIYEQFF. DNA of the CDR3: TGTGCCAGCAGTTCCCCCGGGACTAGCGGGATCTATGAGCAGTTCTTC.

The V gene is TRBV7-2, the J gene TRBJ2-5; maybe TRBD1 (6 bases). This CDR3 spans 12 amino acids. The V and J ends lost 10 bases and 5 bases respectively, with 14 bases between them. The germline gives CDR1 SGHTA, CDR2 FQGNSA. The DNA of the CDR3 is TGTGCCATTTCCAGGGGACCGGAGACCCAGTACTTC. Residues: CAISRGPETQYF.

This clone was recorded once. The chain joins TRBV28 to TRBJ2-3, with D possibly being TRBD2 (6 bases). From germline, CDR1 is MDHEN and CDR2 SYDVKM. Deletions cut 3 bases from V and 2 bases from J, with 15 bases between. CDR3 length: 16 residues. CDR3 DNA: TGTGCCAGCAGTTTCAGCTTCGGCGGGGCCACAGATACGCAGTATTTT. This gives the protein CASSFSFGGATDTQYF. The entire variable domain, with the rest obtained from reference TRBV28 and TRBJ2-3, is as follows: DVKVTQSSRYLVKRTGEKVFLECVQDMDHENMFWYRQDPGLGLRLIYFSYDVKMKEKGDIPEGYSVSREKKERFSLILESASTNQTSMYLCASSFSFGGATDTQYFGPGTRLTVL.

This chain connects TRBV7-9 to TRBJ2-3; 8 bases agree with TRBD2. This CDR3 region has 15 residues. The germline V gene has CDR1 SEHNR and CDR2 FQNEAQ (reference sequence). Trimming removed 2 bases from V and 7 bases from J; junction bases left unmatched: 8. The CDR3 sequence: CASSLHSTGGNTQYF. CDR3 nucleotides: TGTGCCAGCAGCTTACATTCTACGGGGGGGAATACGCAGTATTTT.

This clone was counted once. This rearrangement joins TRBV4-2 to TRBJ2-7, with 9 positions matching TRBD1. V dropped 4 bases and J dropped 2; count of bases not matched to a gene: 6. The CDR3 consists of 15 residues. The germline V gene encodes CDR1 LGHNA and CDR2 YNFKEQ. Here the CDR3 reads CASSLRTGDTYEQYF. CDR3 DNA: TGTGCCAGCAGCCTCCGGACAGGGGACACCTACGAGCAGTACTTC.

This sequence joins TRBV10-3 and TRBJ2-5; 10 positions agree with TRBD2. Germline V lookup: CDR1 ENHRY, CDR2 SYGVKD. Trimming at V came to 0 bases and at J to 2 bases, leaving 12 bases not matched to a gene. CDR3 length equals 19 residues. The CDR3 loop is CAISESPGLAPKAQETQYF. DNA for the CDR3: TGTGCCATCAGTGAGTCGCCGGGACTAGCGCCCAAAGCTCAAGAGACCCAGTACTTC.

The rearrangement joins TRBV4-1 to TRBJ1-4, with 11 bases lining up with TRBD1. CDR3 length: 14 residues. Germline V CDR1 and CDR2: MGHRA, YSYEKL. V shed 4 bases and J 7 bases; nucleotides not matched to a gene: 2. The CDR3 is CASSLDRGPEKLFF. The CDR3, as DNA: TGCGCCAGCAGCCTGGACAGGGGGCCTGAAAAACTGTTTTTT.

This clone has only one observation. The chain uses TRBV12-2 and TRBJ2-7. TRBV12-2 is listed as a pseudogene. The CDR3 consists of 9 residues. The CDR3 nucleotides are TGTGCAAGTCGCTACGAGCAGTACTTC. Translating gives CASRYEQYF.

The gene calls are TRBV5-1 and TRBJ1-2, with a weak D call TRBD1 (6 bases). The CDR3 covers 13 residues. Deletions cut 7 bases from V and 2 bases from J, with 12 bases between. Germline CDR1 is SGHRS and CDR2 is YFSETQ. For the CDR3, the DNA is TGCGCCAGCTGCCCCGGGACAAACTATGGCTACACCTTC. This translates into CASCPGTNYGYTF.

V gene TRBV18 combines with J gene TRBJ2-3, with D perhaps matching TRBD2 (6 bases). Between the trimmed V and J ends, which lost 8 bases and 5 bases, there was a span of 17 bases. Per the germline V gene, CDR1 is KGHSH and CDR2 is LQKENI. The CDR3 is 14 residues long. The CDR3 loop is CASRQTSGGDTQYF. The CDR3 DNA reads TGTGCCAGCCGACAGACTAGTGGGGGAGATACGCAGTATTTT.

The V gene is TRBV9, the J gene TRBJ1-6; maybe TRBD1 (6 bases). V lost 0 bases, J lost 10 bases, and 11 bases lay in between. This CDR3 has 14 amino acids. Looked up from germline, CDR1 is SGDLS and CDR2 is YYNGEE. The CDR3 loop is CASSVAGEESPLHF. CDR3 DNA sequence: TGTGCCAGCAGCGTAGCAGGGGAGGAATCACCCCTCCACTTT.

The rearrangement uses TRBV5-4 and TRBJ2-5, with D perhaps being TRBD1 or TRBD2 (7 bases each). Germline loops: CDR1 SGHNT, CDR2 YYREEE (reference sequence). The CDR3 consists of 16 residues. Deletions cut 4 bases from V and 2 bases from J, with 18 bases between. In DNA, the CDR3 is TGTGCCAGCAGCCCGGGAGGCGGGACAGAACAAGAGACCCAGTACTTC. Translated: CASSPGGGTEQETQYF.

V and J are TRBV28 and TRBJ2-5; 7 bases match TRBD2. V trimming: 5 bases; J trimming: 5 bases; junction bases outside the gene matches: 5. The CDR3 consists of 13 residues. The germline V gene has CDR1 MDHEN and CDR2 SYDVKM. The CDR3 coding sequence is TGTGCCAGCAGTGCGGGAGAACTGGAGACCCAGTACTTC. Amino acids: CASSAGELETQYF.

A remark on this clone: A read error may produce the germline difference seen at one junction end. The rearrangement uses TRBV9 and TRBJ2-7; 14 bases align to TRBD2. The CDR3 loop spans 14 amino acids. Germline loops: CDR1 SGDLS, CDR2 YYNGEE. CDR3 region: CASSAGLAGGREHF. CDR3 DNA sequence: TGTGCCAGCAGCGCCGGACTAGCGGGAGGCCGGGAGCACTTC.

Comments on this clone: Within the sample, other DNA sequences also encode this same CDR3. The chain links TRBV5-5 to TRBJ1-5; D call uncertain. The V end lost 0 bases, the J end lost 3 bases, and 7 bases lay between the germline ends. From germline, CDR1 is SGHKS and CDR2 YYEKEE (reference sequence). The CDR3 loop spans 14 amino acids. CDR3 region: CASSLGLFNQPQHF. CDR3 sequence (DNA): TGTGCCAGCAGCTTGGGCTTATTCAATCAGCCCCAGCATTTT. The entire variable domain, with the rest obtained from reference TRBV5-5 and TRBJ1-5, is as follows: DAGVTQSPTHLIKTRGQQVTLRCSPISGHKSVSWYQQVLGQGPQFIFQYYEKEERGRGNFPDRFSARQFPNYSSELNVNALLLGDSALYLCASSLGLFNQPQHFGDGTRLSIL.

V is TRBV29-1 and J is TRBJ2-3; 8 positions match TRBD1. Germline assignment: CDR1 SQVTM and CDR2 ANQGSEA. Trimming removed 2 bases from V and 4 bases from J; junction bases left unmatched: 8. The CDR3 is 15 amino acids. The CDR3 DNA reads as TGCAGCGTTGAACTCCGACAGGGGCGTGCAGATACGCAGTATTTT. The encoded protein is CSVELRQGRADTQYF.

CDR3 amino acids: CSVDRDHEQYF. CDR3 sequence (DNA): TGCAGCGTTGATCGAGACCACGAGCAGTACTTC. V usage is TRBV29-1 and J usage is TRBJ2-7; D not certain. CDR1 SQVTM and CDR2 ANQGSEA come from the germline V gene. The V gene lost 3 bases and the J gene lost 5 bases, with 8 bases spanning the gap. The CDR3 contains 11 residues.

The chain uses TRBV10-3 and TRBJ2-7; 14 positions match TRBD2. This CDR3 has 14 amino acids. CDR1 is ENHRY, CDR2 SYGVKD, per germline. V dropped 6 bases and J dropped 6; count of bases not matched to a gene: 4. The CDR3 here is CAISPGLAGVEQYF. CDR3 bases: TGTGCCATCAGCCCGGGACTAGCGGGAGTCGAGCAGTACTTC.

The CDR3 region has the DNA TGTGCCAGCAGAGAAGTAGCGGGAGGGAGCACAGATACGCAGTATTTT. This codes for CASREVAGGSTDTQYF. The chain uses TRBV28 and TRBJ2-3, with 11 bases aligning to TRBD2. CDR3 length equals 16 residues. From germline, CDR1 is MDHEN and CDR2 SYDVKM. The V segment lost 6 bases and the J segment 0 bases; nucleotides outside the gene matches: 5.

The genes are TRBV27 and TRBJ2-3, with 7 bases that match TRBD2. Germline loops: CDR1 MNHEY, CDR2 SMNVEV (reference sequence). This CDR3 spans 17 amino acids. With V trimmed by 5 bases and J by 2 bases, 13 bases remained unmatched. The CDR3 coding sequence is TGTGCCAGCAGTCCTCTCTTTGTAGCGGGTCACACAGATACGCAGTATTTT. The encoded protein is CASSPLFVAGHTDTQYF.

The CDR3 spells CASRPSGAGPYEQYF. CDR3 DNA: TGTGCCAGCCGACCCTCCGGTGCGGGGCCCTACGAGCAGTACTTC. The gene calls are TRBV6-5 and TRBJ2-7; D possibly corresponds to TRBD2 (6 bases). The CDR3 is 15 amino acids. Germline CDR1 MNHEY, CDR2 SVGAGI. The ends were cut back, 8 bases at V and 2 bases at J, with 19 bases in the middle.

V is TRBV6-4 and J is TRBJ1-2, with 7 bases fitting TRBD1. The germline gives CDR1 MRHNA, CDR2 SNTAGT. The trim removed 3 bases at V and 7 bases at J, leaving 11 bases unmatched. The CDR3 runs 15 residues. CDR3 region: CASSELSGGASGYTF. CDR3 sequence (DNA): TGTGCCAGCAGTGAGCTTTCAGGGGGTGCGAGTGGCTACACCTTC.

J is TRBJ2-5 and V is TRBV5-4, with 8 nucleotides matching TRBD2. J was trimmed by 2 bases and V by 0 bases; bases with no gene match: 3. The CDR3 has 15 amino acids. Germline CDR1 and CDR2: SGHNT and YYREEE (reference sequence). As DNA, the CDR3 is TGTGCCAGCAGCTTGGTATTAGCGGGACAAGAGACCCAGTACTTC. Its translation is CASSLVLAGQETQYF.

The gene calls are TRBV28 and TRBJ2-1; 8 bases are shared with TRBD2. Trimming cost V 5 bases and J 0 bases; bases outside gene matches: 9. The CDR3 has 17 residues. Per germline, CDR1 MDHEN and CDR2 SYDVKM. CDR3 in DNA: TGTGCCAGCAGTCCCATTTTAGCGGGGAGCTCCTACAATGAGCAGTTCTTC. Residues: CASSPILAGSSYNEQFF. Using reference TRBV28 and TRBJ2-1 for the parts outside the CDR3, the full variable domain is DVKVTQSSRYLVKRTGEKVFLECVQDMDHENMFWYRQDPGLGLRLIYFSYDVKMKEKGDIPEGYSVSREKKERFSLILESASTNQTSMYLCASSPILAGSSYNEQFFGPGTRLTVL.

This chain connects TRBV27 to TRBJ1-4, with D perhaps TRBD1 (5 bases). This CDR3 is 16 amino acids long. Germline lookup yields CDR1 MNHEY and CDR2 SMNVEV (reference sequence). Trimming left V 3 bases short and J 4 bases short, with 15 bases between. Written as DNA, the CDR3 is TGTGCCAGCAGTTTGCTACCCGGGGCCTTTAATGAAAAACTGTTTTTT. Amino acids: CASSLLPGAFNEKLFF.

This chain links TRBV9 with TRBJ2-1; D possibly corresponds to TRBD2 (5 bases). This CDR3 contains 14 residues. Germline values: CDR1 SGDLS, CDR2 YYNGEE. Trimming pared 0 bases from V and 1 base from J, leaving 5 bases between. The CDR3 loop reads CASSVAGSYNEQFF. DNA for the CDR3: TGTGCCAGCAGCGTAGCGGGGTCCTACAATGAGCAGTTCTTC. Based on the CDR3 plus reference TRBV9 and TRBJ2-1, the full variable domain is DSGVTQTPKHLITATGQRVTLRCSPRSGDLSVYWYQQSLDQGLQFLIQYYNGEERAKGNILERFSAQQFPDLHSELNLSSLELGDSALYFCASSVAGSYNEQFFGPGTRLTVL.

The V call is TRBV5-4, the J call TRBJ1-4; D gene ambiguous. Germline CDR1 SGHNT, CDR2 YYREEE (reference sequence). Trimming removed 4 bases at V and 0 bases at J, with 10 bases between. The CDR3 is made up of 15 amino acids. The CDR3 DNA sequence: TGTGCCAGCAGCCCCTTTGGTGCAACTAATGAAAAACTGTTTTTT. It is translated as CASSPFGATNEKLFF.